The clone carrying this T cell receptor (beta chain) was seen only once. Its antigen remains unknown. The CDR3 contains 13 residues. The V segment lost 10 bases and the J segment 3 bases; nucleotides outside the gene matches: 6. Per germline, CDR1 SNHLY and CDR2 FYNNEI. These data belong to a study of beta chain features in type 1 diabetes. As every portion of the isolated RNA was reverse transcribed, the sequencing read expressed TCRB transcripts. Repertoires were generated with immunoSEQ multiplex PCR, while TCRdb's copy carries only in-frame clones and drops some. The sample yields fewer than 65,000 clones, about 61% seen once. Study-level points and caveats: The analysis here could not establish whether HLA type shapes TCRB rearrangement. cDNA sequencing could over-represent cells with high TCR expression. Naive, central memory and regulatory TCRB repertoires appeared more similar among patients than healthy donors.

This chain uses TRBV2 with TRBJ2-7; 10 nucleotides align to TRBD2. The receptor was derived from a young woman in good health. The sequencing sample was made of Tregs from blood. The CDR3 reads CATGRTSGYEQYF. DNA for the CDR3: TGTGCCACCGGTAGGACTAGCGGCTACGAGCAGTACTTC.